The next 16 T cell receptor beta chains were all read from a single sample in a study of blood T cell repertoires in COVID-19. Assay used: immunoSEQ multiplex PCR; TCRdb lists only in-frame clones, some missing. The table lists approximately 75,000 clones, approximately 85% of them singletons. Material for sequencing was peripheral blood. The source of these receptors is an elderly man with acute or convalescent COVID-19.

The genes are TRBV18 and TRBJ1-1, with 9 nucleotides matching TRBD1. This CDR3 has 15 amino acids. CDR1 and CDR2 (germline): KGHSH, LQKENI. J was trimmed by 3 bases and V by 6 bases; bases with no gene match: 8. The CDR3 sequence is CASSRPGQGDTEAFF. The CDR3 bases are TGTGCCAGCTCGCGCCCGGGACAGGGTGACACTGAAGCTTTCTTT.

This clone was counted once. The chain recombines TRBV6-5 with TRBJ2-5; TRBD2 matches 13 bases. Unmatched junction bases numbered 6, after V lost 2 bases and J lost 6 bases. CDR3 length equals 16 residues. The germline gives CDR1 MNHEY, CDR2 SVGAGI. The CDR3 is CASSYGTSGVGKTQYF. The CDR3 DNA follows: TGTGCCAGCAGTTACGGGACTAGCGGGGTCGGAAAGACCCAGTACTTC.

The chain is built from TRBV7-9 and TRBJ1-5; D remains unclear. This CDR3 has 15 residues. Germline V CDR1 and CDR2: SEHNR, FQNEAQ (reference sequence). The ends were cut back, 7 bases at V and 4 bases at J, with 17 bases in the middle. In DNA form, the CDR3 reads TGTGCCAGCACCACAGACCGGGATTTAAATCAGCCCCAGCATTTT. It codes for CASTTDRDLNQPQHF.

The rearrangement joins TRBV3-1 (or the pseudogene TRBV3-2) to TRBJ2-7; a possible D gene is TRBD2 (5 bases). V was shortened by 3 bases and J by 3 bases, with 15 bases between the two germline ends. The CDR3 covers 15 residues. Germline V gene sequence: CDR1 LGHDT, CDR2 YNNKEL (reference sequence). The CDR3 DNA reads TGTGCCAGCAGCCAGGAGCGGCTCACCGTCTACGAGCAGTACTTC. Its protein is CASSQERLTVYEQYF.

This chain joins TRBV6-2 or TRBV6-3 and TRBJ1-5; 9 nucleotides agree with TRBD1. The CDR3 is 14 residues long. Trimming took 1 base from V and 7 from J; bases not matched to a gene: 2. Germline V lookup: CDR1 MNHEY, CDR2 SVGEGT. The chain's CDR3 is CASSYFGQGQPQHF. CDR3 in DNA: TGTGCCAGCAGTTACTTCGGACAGGGGCAGCCCCAGCATTTT.

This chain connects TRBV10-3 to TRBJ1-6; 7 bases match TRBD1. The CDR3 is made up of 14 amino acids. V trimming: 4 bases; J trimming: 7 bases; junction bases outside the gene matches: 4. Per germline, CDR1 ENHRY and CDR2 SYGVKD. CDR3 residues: CAISAPGQNSPLHF. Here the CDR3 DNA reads TGTGCCATCAGTGCGCCGGGACAGAATTCACCCCTCCACTTT.

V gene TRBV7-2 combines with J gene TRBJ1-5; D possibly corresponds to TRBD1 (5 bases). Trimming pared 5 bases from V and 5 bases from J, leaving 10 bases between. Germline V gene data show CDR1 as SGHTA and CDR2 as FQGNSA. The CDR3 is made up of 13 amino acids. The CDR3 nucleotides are TGTGCCAGCAGCCCTCAGGGTGATCAGCCCCAGCATTTT. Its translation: CASSPQGDQPQHF. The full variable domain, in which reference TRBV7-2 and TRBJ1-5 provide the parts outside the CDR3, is GAGVSQSPSNKVTEKGKDVELRCDPISGHTALYWYRQSLGQGLEFLIYFQGNSAPDKSGLPSDRFSAERTGGSVSTLTIQRTQQEDSAVYLCASSPQGDQPQHFGDGTRLSIL.

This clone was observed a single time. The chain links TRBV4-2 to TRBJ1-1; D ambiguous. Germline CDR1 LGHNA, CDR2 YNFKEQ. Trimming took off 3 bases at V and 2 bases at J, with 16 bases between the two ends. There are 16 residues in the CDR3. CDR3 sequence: CASSQALKTSNTEAFF. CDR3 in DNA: TGTGCCAGCAGCCAGGCCCTTAAGACTTCTAACACTGAAGCTTTCTTT.

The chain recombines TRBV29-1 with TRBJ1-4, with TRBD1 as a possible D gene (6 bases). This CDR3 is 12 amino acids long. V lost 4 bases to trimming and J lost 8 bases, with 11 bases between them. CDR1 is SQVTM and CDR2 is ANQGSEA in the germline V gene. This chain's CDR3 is CSVGTELEKLFF. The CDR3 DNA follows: TGCAGCGTTGGGACAGAATTAGAAAAACTGTTTTTT. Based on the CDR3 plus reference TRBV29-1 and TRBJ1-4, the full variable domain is SAVISQKPSRDICQRGTSLTIQCQVDSQVTMMFWYRQQPGQSLTLIATANQGSEATYESGFVIDKFPISRPNLTFSTLTVSNMSPEDSSIYLCSVGTELEKLFFGSGTQLSVL.

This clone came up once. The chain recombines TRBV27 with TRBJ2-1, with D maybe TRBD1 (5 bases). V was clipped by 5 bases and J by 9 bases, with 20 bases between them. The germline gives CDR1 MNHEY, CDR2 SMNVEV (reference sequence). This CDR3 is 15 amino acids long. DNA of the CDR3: TGTGCCAGCAGTCCATCAGGGTATCGCTGGAGTGAGCAGTTCTTC. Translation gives CASSPSGYRWSEQFF.

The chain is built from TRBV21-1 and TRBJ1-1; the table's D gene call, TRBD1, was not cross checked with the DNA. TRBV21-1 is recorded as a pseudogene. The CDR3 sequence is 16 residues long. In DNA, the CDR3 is TGTGCCAGCAGCCCAAGGGACAGCTCAAGGGGCACTGAAGCTTTCTTT. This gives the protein CASSPRDSSRGTEAFF.

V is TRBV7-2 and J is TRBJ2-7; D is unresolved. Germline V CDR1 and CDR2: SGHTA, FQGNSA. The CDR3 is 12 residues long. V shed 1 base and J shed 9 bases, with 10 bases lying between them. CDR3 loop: CASSLGQARQYF. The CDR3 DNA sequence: TGTGCCAGCAGCTTAGGGCAGGCAAGGCAGTACTTC.

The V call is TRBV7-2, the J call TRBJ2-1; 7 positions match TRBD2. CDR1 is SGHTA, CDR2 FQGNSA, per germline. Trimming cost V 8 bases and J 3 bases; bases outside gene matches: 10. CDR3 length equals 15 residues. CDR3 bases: TGTGCCAGCCTCTCCGGGGAGGGCCACTACAATGAGCAGTTCTTC. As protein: CASLSGEGHYNEQFF.

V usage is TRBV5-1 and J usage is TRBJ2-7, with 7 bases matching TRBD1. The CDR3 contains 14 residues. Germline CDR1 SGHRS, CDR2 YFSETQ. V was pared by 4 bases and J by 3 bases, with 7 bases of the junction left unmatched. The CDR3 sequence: CASSPGQDLYEQYF. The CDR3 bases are TGCGCCAGCAGCCCCGGACAGGACCTCTACGAGCAGTACTTC.

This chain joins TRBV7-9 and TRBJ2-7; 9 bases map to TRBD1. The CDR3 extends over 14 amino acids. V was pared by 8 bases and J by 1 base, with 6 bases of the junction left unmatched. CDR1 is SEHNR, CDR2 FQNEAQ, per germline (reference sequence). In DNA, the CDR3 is TGTGCCAGCGCCCGACAGGGGGGGTCCTACGAGCAGTACTTC. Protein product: CASARQGGSYEQYF.

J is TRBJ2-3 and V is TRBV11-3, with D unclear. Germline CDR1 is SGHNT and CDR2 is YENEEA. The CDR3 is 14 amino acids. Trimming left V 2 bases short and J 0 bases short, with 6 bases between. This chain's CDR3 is CASSLTGSTDTQYF. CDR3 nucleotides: TGTGCCAGCAGCTTAACCGGGAGCACAGATACGCAGTATTTT.